This T cell receptor (beta chain) was observed in a study of control samples from healthy donors and cancer patients. The CDR3 length is 16 residues. V was clipped by 2 bases and J by 5 bases, with 15 bases between them. Germline V gives CDR1 MNHNS, CDR2 SASEGT. Clones were read by immunoSEQ multiplex PCR, and TCRdb kept only the in-frame ones, dropping some. The profile shows 150,000 or so clones, about 91% of them singletons. The sequenced material came from blood. This sequence originates from a man aged 18 to 30 in good health. This chain links TRBV6-1 with TRBJ2-2; tentative D call: TRBD1 (6 bases). This CDR3 is CASSELGGVKTGELFF. DNA for the CDR3: TGTGCCAGCAGTGAACTTGGGGGCGTAAAAACCGGGGAGCTGTTTTTT.